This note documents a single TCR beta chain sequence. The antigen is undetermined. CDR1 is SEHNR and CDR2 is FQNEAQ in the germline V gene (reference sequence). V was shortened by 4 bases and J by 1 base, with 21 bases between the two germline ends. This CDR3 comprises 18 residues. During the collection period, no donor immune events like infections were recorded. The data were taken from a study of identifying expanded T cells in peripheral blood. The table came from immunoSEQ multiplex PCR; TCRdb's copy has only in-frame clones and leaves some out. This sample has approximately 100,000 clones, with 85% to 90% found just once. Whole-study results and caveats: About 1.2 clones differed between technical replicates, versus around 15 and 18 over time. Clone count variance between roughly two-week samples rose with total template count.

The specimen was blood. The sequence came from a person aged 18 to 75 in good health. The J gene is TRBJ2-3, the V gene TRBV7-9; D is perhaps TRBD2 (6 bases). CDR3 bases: TGTGCCAGCAGCTCCCTGGGGGGAGGAAGCGGACGCACAGATACGCAGTATTTT. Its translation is CASSSLGGGSGRTDTQYF.